This TCR beta chain was obtained from a study of shared clonotypes between healthy human individuals. Each replicate PCR on the sorted subsets used 200 to 250 ng DNA (around 30,000 T cell genomes). The repertoire was sequenced with immunoSEQ multiplex PCR; TCRdb's copy has only in-frame clones and lacks some. The sample consists of around 200,000 clones, around 63% of them appearing once. This clone was recorded a few times. CDR3 size: 15 residues. Trimming removed 5 bases from V and 2 bases from J; junction bases left unmatched: 8. Germline V CDR1 and CDR2: MNHEY, SMNVEV (reference sequence). This receptor was identified in a man aged 25 to 40 in good health. The sequenced material came from memory CD4+ T cells sorted from blood. Stated subset: CD45RA-negative fraction. The V gene is TRBV27, the J gene TRBJ2-7, with 8 bases fitting TRBD1. The CDR3 DNA is TGTGCCAGCAGTGCGGGACAGGCCTCAACCTACGAGCAGTACTTC. It encodes CASSAGQASTYEQYF.